The entry that follows covers one T cell receptor (beta chain) sequence. This clonotype has at least ten counts. Its specific antigen is unknown. No base quality values were provided; no much bigger clone lies one nucleotide off. Trimming removed 0 bases from V and 3 bases from J, leaving 2 bases between the germline ends. The cysteine opens and the phenylalanine closes a CDR3 of 12 amino acids. Solely the CDR3 DNA is kept, with 36 bases framed from the first base. Based on the germline V gene (reference sequence), the CDR1 and CDR2 sequences are LGHDT and YNNKEL. The hyperthyroidism patients were between 18 and 65 years old and newly diagnosed, with a disease duration of less than 2 months. Patients with uncontrolled infections, other autoimmune diseases, pregnancy or lactation were excluded. Diagnoses were established on the basis of clinical symptoms, serum thyroxine and TRAb, thyroid ultrasound, and orbital computed tomography. Blood from progressor patients was collected at the time of first diagnosis with hyperthyroidism, before any ophthalmopathy symptoms had appeared. PBMCs were separated from roughly 10 ml of fresh peripheral blood using Ficoll-Paque density gradient centrifugation. Progressor patients were initially diagnosed with Graves' hyperthyroidism and developed ophthalmopathy during follow-up. Trizol reagent was used to extract total RNA, and RNA quality was then checked on an Agilent 2100 Bioanalyzer.

The sample comes from a study of T cells in Graves' hyperthyroidism and ophthalmopathy (dated by TCRdb to the late 2010s). With regard to the full study: Peripheral blood was sampled at the time of initial diagnosis, prior to any treatment. According to the paper, TCR Vbeta CDR3 sequencing was carried out on some 130 peripheral blood samples, which came from approximately 43 ophthalmopathy, 70 to 80 hyperthyroidism and about 17 progressor patients. A discovery cohort of approximately 100 patients, approximately 45 with Graves' ophthalmopathy and fewer than 65 with stable Graves' hyperthyroidism, was used to find distinguishing TCR V-J signatures. The study also compared thyroid tissue and blood T-cell repertoires from about 6 Graves' hyperthyroidism patients. The roughly 90 discovery patients were divided at random into training and test sets in a 7:3 ratio. Following sampling, methimazole starting at 30 mg daily was given to hyperthyroidism patients, and high-dose intravenous methylprednisolone was given to ophthalmopathy patients. Prospective prediction of ophthalmopathy was tested in an independent validation cohort of some 19 hyperthyroidism patients and some 17 patients who later progressed to ophthalmopathy. The study at large found these results: Most expanded thyroid clonotypes (frequency above 0.001) were also found in blood, which suggests that blood repertoires may mirror thyroid immune responses. No statistical method was used to set the sample size in advance, and investigators knew the group allocation. In validation, progression to ophthalmopathy was predicted by the model with 70.59% sensitivity and nearly 75% specificity, a median of approximately 6.5 months before onset. A 13 V-J signature model separated ophthalmopathy from stable hyperthyroidism, with approximately 86% sensitivity and 81.08% specificity in cross-validation and 80%/75% in testing.

The TCR beta CDR3 regions were amplified from the RNA transcripts. The first round of RT-PCR for the TCR CDR3 was performed with the HTBI primer set and the Qiagen OneStep RT-PCR kit. Libraries were constructed in a second round of multiplex PCR, after which size selection and purification were performed. Sequencing of the libraries was done on an Illumina HiSeq2000 using paired-end 100 bp reads. Turning to the authors' computational methods: SOAPnuke was used to process the raw data, throwing out any read that contained adapters or uncalled bases, had a mean Phred below 15, or lacked an exact constant-primer or identifier match. COPE v1.2.5 was used to merge high-quality paired reads, and clonotypes were defined as unique nucleotide sequences. Clonotypes were aligned to IMGT TRBV, TRBD and TRBJ reference segments using MiTCR v1.1. Analysis was restricted to V-J combinations with a frequency above 0.0001, which covered roughly 99% of repertoires. A TCS score was defined as the ratio of F50 (clonal expansion) to E x V (chaos), with BLOSUM62-based TCRdist applied between CDR3 peptides within each V-J. Welch's t-statistics and random forest reduced around 510 V-J features to 13, which were used in a naive Bayes classifier (R e1071). In-frame beta chains were kept once TCRdb had trimmed the public reads at Q25 with fastp and called clones with MiXCR. Each entry merges the rows of one CDR3 protein and shows their most common DNA and genes. TCRdb, not the authors, supplied the V and J calls. The sample data list 350,000 or so distinct CDR3 sequences, and 17% of these were observed just once. The ten largest clones take up approximately 30% of the sample.

The source material was blood. Recombination linked TRBV3-1 to TRBJ2-5; the D gene identity is not certain. The TCR was taken from a woman in her twenties or thirties with Graves' hyperthyroidism that later progressed to Graves' ophthalmopathy. In nucleotides, the sequence is TGTGCCAGCAGCCAAGATGAAGAGACCCAGTACTTC. It specifies CASSQDEETQYF.